This T cell receptor (beta chain) was sequenced for a study of CD8+ T cells in alopecia areata. Overall study: The approximately 6-11-week-old female C3H/HeJ mice were given skin taken from roughly 6-13-month-old C3H/HeJ graft donors that had spontaneous alopecia. Overall study findings and caveats: Besides other cells, scalp samples also yield sequences of resident alphabeta T cells from normal skin. Mouse data revealed clearer TCR sharing than patient data did, a gap possibly tied to HLA.

This clone was observed many times. Its specificity is not known. Gene and germline names: mouse. Sequencing used cDNA as its template, made by extracting RNA and reverse transcribing it. Profiled with immunoSEQ multiplex PCR; TCRdb holds only in-frame clones, not every one. The sample presents about 4,000 clones, none singletons. On the basis of CD4, CD8alpha, NKG2D, NKG2ACE and other markers, pooled cutaneous lymph node cells were sorted. Sequenced: CD8+ T cells sorted from a lymph node. The receptor was derived from a C3H/HeJ mouse with alopecia areata. The strain's MHC haplotype is H2-k.

Incomplete CDR3 DNA: TGTGCCAGCAGTCCTGAAAAC. This translates into CASSPEN. In full, the CDR3 reads CASSPENTLYF. V is TRBV13-3 and J is TRBJ2-4; the D is unclear. The sequence runs out 4 residues before the end of the CDR3; the remainder is reconstructed from the germline J gene. The germline V gene has CDR1 NNHDY and CDR2 SYVADS. The CDR3 has 11 amino acids.